Listed below are T cell receptor beta chains from one sample, sequenced in a study of blood T cell repertoires in COVID-19. The assay was immunoSEQ multiplex PCR, and TCRdb's table has in-frame clones only and misses some. The repertoire holds about 42,000 clones, with around 89% as singletons. The sequencing sample was made of peripheral blood. The receptors shown here come from a human donor in a cohort sampled during active COVID-19. Each CDR3 is given with its conserved first and last residue. The order of the fields is J gene, D gene, V gene, clone size, CDR3 protein, CDR3 DNA. D genes are given only for firm matches. Only part of the rows carry a size: once, few, many, or a class if the clone is expanded.

>TRBJ2-7|-|TRBV30|once
CAWSVLGEPSYEQYF
TGTGCCTGGAGTGTACTTGGGGAGCCCTCCTACGAGCAGTACTTC
>TRBJ2-7|-|TRBV5-1|-
CASSLEPTGEQYF
TGCGCCAGCAGCTTGGAGCCCACGGGCGAGCAGTACTTC
>TRBJ1-2|TRBD1|TRBV15|-
CATSNIDRDYGYTF
TGTGCCACCAGCAACATAGACAGGGACTATGGCTACACCTTC
>TRBJ1-5|-|TRBV6-6|-
CASSGTGYQPQHF
TGTGCCAGCAGCGGTACAGGGTATCAGCCCCAGCATTTT
>TRBJ2-2|-|TRBV7-7|-
CASSLTPNTGELFF
TGTGCTAGCAGCTTAACTCCGAACACCGGGGAGCTGTTTTTT
>TRBJ2-7|TRBD2|TRBV11-2|-
CASSQERGVYEQYF
TGTGCCAGCAGCCAAGAGCGGGGGGTGTACGAGCAGTACTTC
>TRBJ1-2|TRBD1|TRBV29-1|-
CSVGEGARFGYTF
TGCAGCGTTGGTGAGGGGGCGCGATTTGGCTACACCTTC
>TRBJ1-2|-|TRBV6-6|once
CASSHTGTFYGYTF
TGTGCCAGCAGCCACACAGGAACCTTCTATGGCTACACCTTC
>TRBJ1-6|-|TRBV28|-
CASSPQGLSYNSPLHF
TGTGCCAGCAGTCCCCAGGGGTTATCCTATAATTCACCCCTCCACTTT
>TRBJ1-1|-|TRBV2|-
CASQTDMNTEAFF
TGTGCCAGCCAGACGGACATGAACACTGAAGCTTTCTTT
>TRBJ2-5|TRBD1|TRBV11-2|-
CASSSRDRGVQETQYF
TGTGCCAGCAGTAGCCGGGACAGGGGGGTCCAAGAGACCCAGTACTTC
>TRBJ2-3|-|TRBV5-1|-
CASSSSGNTDTQYF
TGCGCCAGCAGCTCCTCAGGAAACACAGATACGCAGTATTTT
>TRBJ2-7|-|TRBV6-6|-
CASSYSTDEQYF
TGTGCCAGCAGTTACTCGACAGACGAGCAGTACTTC
>TRBJ2-2|TRBD2|TRBV5-4|-
CASSPRGGGYDTGELFF
TGTGCCAGCAGTCCGAGGGGCGGGGGATATGACACCGGGGAGCTGTTTTTT
>TRBJ1-3|TRBD1|TRBV10-3|-
CAIMAGTGGNTIYF
TGTGCCATCATGGCCGGGACAGGGGGAAACACCATATATTTT
>TRBJ2-3|-|TRBV2|-
CASKDRFTDTQYF
TGTGCCTCCAAAGACAGGTTCACAGATACGCAGTATTTT
>TRBJ2-7|-|TRBV7-9|-
CASSSPGGQVYEQYF
TGTGCCAGCAGCTCACCGGGGGGCCAGGTCTACGAGCAGTACTTC
>TRBJ2-3|-|TRBV2|-
CASTTGTGTDTQYF
TGTGCCAGCACCACAGGGACGGGCACAGATACGCAGTATTTT
>TRBJ2-5|TRBD2|TRBV6-6|-
CASSRGLAGQETQYF
TGTGCCAGCAGCCGGGGACTAGCGGGGCAAGAGACCCAGTACTTC
>TRBJ2-7|-|TRBV6-5|-
CASSYSLQGLEQYF
TGTGCCAGCAGTTACTCATTGCAGGGACTCGAGCAGTACTTC
>TRBJ2-7|TRBD1|TRBV6-2/TRBV6-3|-
CASSWTGAHRLEQYF
TGTGCCAGCAGCTGGACAGGGGCCCATCGGTTGGAGCAGTACTTC
>TRBJ1-5|-|TRBV9|few
CASSPGGVGQPQHF
TGTGCCAGCAGCCCCGGAGGGGTTGGGCAGCCCCAGCATTTT
>TRBJ2-7|TRBD1|TRBV4-1|-
CASSRIGQGLSYEQYF
TGCGCCAGCAGCCGCATCGGACAGGGGCTTTCCTACGAGCAGTACTTC
>TRBJ2-7|-|TRBV7-9|few
CASSLVGSRNEQYF
TGTGCCAGCAGCTTAGTCGGGTCGCGGAACGAGCAGTACTTC
>TRBJ2-2|TRBD2|TRBV6-5|-
CASSQTSGNTGELFF
TGTGCCAGCAGTCAGACTAGCGGGAACACCGGGGAGCTGTTTTTT
>TRBJ1-4|-|TRBV25-1|-
CASSESGSHNEKLFF
TGTGCCAGCAGTGAATCAGGCAGCCATAATGAAAAACTGTTTTTT
>TRBJ1-5|TRBD1|TRBV19|few
CASSTRTGVSNQPQHF
TGTGCCAGTAGTACCCGGACAGGGGTGAGCAATCAGCCCCAGCATTTT
>TRBJ2-5|TRBD1|TRBV7-2|-
CASSQGQGYQETQYF
TGTGCCAGCAGCCAAGGACAGGGATACCAAGAGACCCAGTACTTC
>TRBJ2-1|TRBD2|TRBV2|few
CASSERPGTMYNEQFF
TGTGCCAGCAGTGAACGCCCCGGGACTATGTACAATGAGCAGTTCTTC
>TRBJ2-7|-|TRBV7-3|-
CASSLTGLEGYEQYF
TGTGCCAGCAGTTTAACGGGACTGGAGGGGTACGAGCAGTACTTC
>TRBJ1-1|-|TRBV28|-
CASSSGGPTLAAFF
TGTGCCAGCAGTTCAGGTGGCCCGACCTTGGCAGCTTTCTTT
>TRBJ1-1|-|TRBV6-5|-
CASSLTPRMNTEAFF
TGTGCCAGCAGTTTGACTCCCCGAATGAACACTGAAGCTTTCTTT
>TRBJ2-3|-|TRBV21-1|-
CASSRGHTDTQYF
TGTGCCAGCAGCAGGGGGCACACAGATACGCAGTATTTT
>TRBJ2-7|-|TRBV6-1|-
CASSVAGAPSLFEQYF
TGTGCCAGCAGTGTAGCAGGGGCACCCTCGCTTTTTGAGCAGTACTTC
>TRBJ1-1|-|TRBV4-3|-
CASSQDWASNEAFF
TGCGCCAGCAGCCAAGATTGGGCCAGCAATGAAGCTTTCTTT
>TRBJ2-7|TRBD1|TRBV11-2|-
CASSLLGQGEHYEQYF
TGTGCCAGCAGCTTACTGGGACAGGGGGAACACTACGAGCAGTACTTC
>TRBJ1-2|-|TRBV4-2|-
CASSQVTGTYGYTF
TGTGCCAGCAGCCAAGTAACAGGAACCTATGGCTACACCTTC
>TRBJ1-4|-|TRBV2|-
CASSEGGRLEKLFF
TGTGCCAGCAGTGAGGGGGGGCGGTTAGAAAAACTGTTTTTT
>TRBJ1-1|-|TRBV30|-
CAWSPVSDTEAFF
TGTGCCTGGAGTCCTGTATCGGACACTGAAGCTTTCTTT
>TRBJ1-2|-|TRBV4-3|-
CASSQMGRRGYTF
TGCGCCAGCAGCCAAATGGGGCGTAGGGGCTACACCTTC
>TRBJ2-7|-|TRBV14|-
CASSPGLYYEQYF
TGTGCCAGCAGCCCGGGACTTTACTACGAGCAGTACTTC
>TRBJ2-4|-|TRBV2|-
CASSEASVRGFAKNIQYF
TGTGCCAGCAGTGAAGCGTCCGTCAGGGGTTTCGCCAAAAACATTCAGTACTTC
>TRBJ1-5|-|TRBV4-2|medium-sized
CASSQVLGEGQPQHF
TGTGCCAGCAGCCAAGTTTTAGGGGAGGGTCAGCCCCAGCATTTT
>TRBJ1-1|-|TRBV6-5|-
CASSFRGEGTEAFF
TGTGCCAGCAGTTTCCGGGGGGAAGGCACTGAAGCTTTCTTT
>TRBJ2-7|-|TRBV30|-
CAWTNFKGVHTGEQYF
TGTGCCTGGACGAATTTCAAGGGGGTTCACACGGGGGAGCAGTACTTC
>TRBJ1-1|TRBD1|TRBV11-3|-
CASSRRTGAGNTEAFF
TGTGCCAGCAGCAGAAGGACAGGGGCCGGGAACACTGAAGCTTTCTTT